This entry concerns a single T cell receptor beta chain. This specimen belongs to a study of T cell changes during pregnancy in multiple sclerosis. Data came from immunoSEQ multiplex PCR; TCRdb stores just in-frame clones and leaves some out. The table records 60,000 to 90,000 clones, more than 85% of them present only once. Here the sequenced sample was peripheral blood, taken in the first trimester of pregnancy. This clonotype originated in a female donor in good health, enrolled as a control in a pregnancy study.

The CDR3, as DNA: TGTGCCAGCAGTTTAGCGGGAGGCACCTCCTACGAGCAGTACTTC. Its protein is CASSLAGGTSYEQYF. The chain is built from TRBV27 and TRBJ2-7, with 8 bases fitting TRBD2. J lost 0 bases, V lost 2 bases, and 3 bases had no gene match. This CDR3 is built from 15 residues. Germline V lookup: CDR1 MNHEY, CDR2 SMNVEV (reference sequence).